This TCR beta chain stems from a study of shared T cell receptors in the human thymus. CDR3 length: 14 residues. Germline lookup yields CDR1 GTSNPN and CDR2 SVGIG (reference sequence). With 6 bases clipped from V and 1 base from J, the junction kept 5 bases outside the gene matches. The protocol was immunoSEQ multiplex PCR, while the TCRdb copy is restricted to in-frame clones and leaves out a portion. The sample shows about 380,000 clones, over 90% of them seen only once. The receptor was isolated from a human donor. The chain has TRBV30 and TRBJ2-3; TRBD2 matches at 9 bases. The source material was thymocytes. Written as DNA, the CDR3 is TGTGCCTGCCGGCGGGAGGGCTGCACAGATACGCAGTATTTT. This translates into CACRREGCTDTQYF.